A selection of T cell receptor beta chains follows, all from one sample in a study of blood T cell repertoires in COVID-19. Only in-frame clones appear in the TCRdb table, and some are missing; sequencing was by immunoSEQ multiplex PCR. Of approximately 240,000 clones in the sample, 75% to 90% were seen once. What was sequenced was PBMCs or T cells enriched from blood (not recorded which). The receptors derive from a young woman in a cohort exposed to, infected with or recovered from COVID-19 (not recorded which). The CDR3 runs from the conserved cysteine through the conserved F or W. A D gene is named only where the DNA matches it firmly. Size tells how often a clone was seen (once, few, many) or the class of an expanded clone, and some rows leave it out.

j_call v_call d_call clone_size cdr3_nt cdr3_aa
TRBJ2-3 TRBV4-1 TRBD1 NA TGCGCCAGCAGCCAGACGACAGGGATGGGCACAGATACGCAGTATTTT CASSQTTGMGTDTQYF
TRBJ2-2 TRBV9 TRBD2 NA TGTGCCAGCAGCGCCCCAGTAGCGACTAGCGGTACCGGGGAGCTGTTTTTT CASSAPVATSGTGELFF
TRBJ2-4 TRBV9 TRBD2 NA TGTGCCAGCAGCGTAGCCGGGGGGTACGGACAAAACATTCAGTACTTC CASSVAGGYGQNIQYF
TRBJ2-2 TRBV6-1 TRBD2 NA TGTGCCAGCAGTGAATCTCCGACTAGCGGGACGGCCGGGGAGCTGTTTTTT CASSESPTSGTAGELFF
TRBJ1-5 TRBV28 NA NA TGTGCCAGCAGTTTGTCTGGGGAGAGCAATCAGCCCCAGCATTTT CASSLSGESNQPQHF
TRBJ1-3 TRBV6-5 NA NA TGTGCCAGCAAGGTGGACAGCTCTGGAAACACCATATATTTT CASKVDSSGNTIYF
TRBJ2-7 TRBV12-3/TRBV12-4 NA NA TGTGCCAGCTCCCTCCTAGTCTACGAGCAGTACTTC CASSLLVYEQYF
TRBJ2-3 TRBV2 NA NA TGTGCCACCAGACTACAGGACGGTCCAGAGTATTTT CATRLQDGPEYF
TRBJ1-4 TRBV28 TRBD1 NA TGTGCCAGCAGTGGGAGCGGGACAGGGGACGAAAAACTGTTTTTT CASSGSGTGDEKLFF
TRBJ1-5 TRBV19 NA NA TGTGCCAGTAGGGCCCCCCCCGTGACTGTATTTGGCGGCAATCAGCCCCAGCATTTT CASRAPPVTVFGGNQPQHF
TRBJ2-2 TRBV6-4 TRBD1 NA TGTGCCAGCGGGGGACAGGGGAACACCGGGGAGCTGTTTTTT CASGGQGNTGELFF
TRBJ1-4 TRBV4-1 TRBD1 NA TGCGCCAGCAGCCAAGCCCCGGGACAGGGGGAAAAACTGTTTTTT CASSQAPGQGEKLFF
TRBJ2-4 TRBV6-2/TRBV6-3 NA NA TGTGCCAGCAGTCACCCTGACAGTGAAAACATTCAGTACTTC CASSHPDSENIQYF
TRBJ2-1 TRBV19 NA NA TGTGCCAGTAGTCGTGACGGGGTTTTATACAATGAGCAGTTCTTC CASSRDGVLYNEQFF
TRBJ2-5 TRBV9 TRBD2 NA TGTGCCAGCAGCGTCGGACTAGCTAAAGAGACCCAGTACTTC CASSVGLAKETQYF
TRBJ2-1 TRBV9 TRBD2 NA TGTGCCAGCAGCGTAGATCCCCTAGCGGGGGACAACAATGAGCAGTTCTTC CASSVDPLAGDNNEQFF
TRBJ2-1 TRBV10-1 TRBD2 NA TGCGCCAGCAGTGAATGGGCGGGAGGGCCTAATGAGCAGTTCTTC CASSEWAGGPNEQFF
TRBJ1-2 TRBV2 TRBD1 NA TGTGCCAGCAGCGGACAGGGAGAGGGCGGCTACACCTTC CASSGQGEGGYTF
TRBJ2-7 TRBV7-8 TRBD2 NA TGTGCCAGCAGCTTAGCCGGGACTAGCGGCTACGAGCAGTACTTC CASSLAGTSGYEQYF
TRBJ2-2 TRBV11-3 TRBD2 NA TGTGCCAGCAGCTTCGGGACTAGCGGGAGAAGGGGCACCGGGGAGCTGTTTTTT CASSFGTSGRRGTGELFF
TRBJ1-2 TRBV5-1 TRBD1 NA TGCGCCAGCAGCTGGGGGACAGACCCTTATGGCTACACCTTC CASSWGTDPYGYTF
TRBJ2-1 TRBV19 TRBD2 NA TGTGCCAGTACGAAAAGCGGGGGTCTGCCCTACAATGAGCAGTTCTTC CASTKSGGLPYNEQFF
TRBJ2-7 TRBV3-1/TRBV3-2 NA NA TGTGCCAGCAGCCCGGAGGGGGGGGATTCCTACGAGCAGTACTTC CASSPEGGDSYEQYF
TRBJ1-6 TRBV19 TRBD1 NA TGTGCCAGTACTCGGACAGGGTATGACAAGGCCCTCCACTTT CASTRTGYDKALHF
TRBJ1-1 TRBV6-1 NA NA TGTGCCAGCAGTGATATTGGCCCTGAAGCTTTCTTT CASSDIGPEAFF
TRBJ2-5 TRBV29-1 TRBD1 NA TGCAGCGTTGACTCGACAGGGGACCAAGAGACCCAGTACTTC CSVDSTGDQETQYF
TRBJ1-1 TRBV7-3 NA NA TGTGCCAGCAGCTTAACGAGGTCCATGAACACTGAAGCTTTCTTT CASSLTRSMNTEAFF
TRBJ2-3 TRBV7-9 TRBD2 once TGTGCCAGCAGCTTGGGACTAGCGGCACTCACAGATACGCAGTATTTT CASSLGLAALTDTQYF
TRBJ2-5 TRBV15 NA NA TGTGCCACCAGCAGAGATATGGCGGGAAGGCAAGAGACCCAGTACTTC CATSRDMAGRQETQYF
TRBJ1-6 TRBV5-1 TRBD1 NA TGCGCCAGCAGCTTGGACGGACAGGGGAGGGACCTCCACTTT CASSLDGQGRDLHF
TRBJ1-6 TRBV5-6 NA NA TGTGCCAGCAGCTGGGAACAGGGTTCACCCCTCCACTTT CASSWEQGSPLHF
TRBJ2-5 TRBV18 TRBD2 NA TGTGCCAGCTCACCATTGACTAGCGGACTCCAAGAGACCCAGTACTTC CASSPLTSGLQETQYF
TRBJ2-7 TRBV7-9 NA NA TGTGCCAGCAGCTTTGACAGGATCTCCTACGAGCAGTACTTC CASSFDRISYEQYF
TRBJ1-2 TRBV5-1 TRBD1 NA TGCGCCAGCAGCACGGACAGGGCTATCTATGGCTACACCTTC CASSTDRAIYGYTF
TRBJ2-2 TRBV4-1 TRBD2 once TGCGCCAGCAGCCAAGAAGGGTATAGCGGGATGGTCGGGGAGCTGTTTTTT CASSQEGYSGMVGELFF
TRBJ2-7 TRBV7-6 NA few TGTGCCAGCAGCTTAGGGAGGGCGGTAGGCGAGCAGTACTTC CASSLGRAVGEQYF
TRBJ2-1 TRBV11-1 TRBD2 NA TGTGCCAGCAGTCCCGGGACTAGCGTGTACAATGAGCAGTTCTTC CASSPGTSVYNEQFF
TRBJ2-1 TRBV7-3 NA NA TGTGCCAGCAGCTTAAGGTTCCGGGACTCCTACTCCTACAATGAGCAGTTCTTC CASSLRFRDSYSYNEQFF
TRBJ1-1 TRBV30 NA NA TGTGCCTGGAGTTTTCGGGGGGACACTGAAGCTTTCTTT CAWSFRGDTEAFF
TRBJ1-6 TRBV5-1 NA NA TGCGCCAGCAGCCCGACAGGATCGAGCTCCTATAATTCACCCCTCCACTTT CASSPTGSSSYNSPLHF
TRBJ1-3 TRBV10-3 NA once TGTGCCATCAGGGGAGTAAACACCATATATTTT CAIRGVNTIYF
TRBJ1-5 TRBV19 NA NA TGTGCCAGTAGTCTTTTGGCTTATAGCAATCAGCCCCAGCATTTT CASSLLAYSNQPQHF
TRBJ2-5 TRBV9 TRBD2 NA TGTGCCAGCAGCGTAGCCCAGACTAGCGGGGGGGAGACCCAGTACTTC CASSVAQTSGGETQYF
TRBJ1-5 TRBV19 NA NA TGTGCCAGTAGTAGGCGTTCTAGGGGAAGGGGCAATCAGCCCCAGCATTTT CASSRRSRGRGNQPQHF
TRBJ2-7 TRBV7-9 TRBD1 NA TGTGCCAGCAGCTCGCCAGGGGGCCGGAACTACGAGCAGTACTTC CASSSPGGRNYEQYF
TRBJ2-5 TRBV5-1 TRBD1 NA TGCGCCAGCAGCACAGGACAGGGGGGACCCCAAGAGACCCAGTACTTC CASSTGQGGPQETQYF
TRBJ2-7 TRBV7-8 NA NA TGTGCCAGCAGCTTCTCTCGTGGCACAAGCGGGACAAAATACGAGCAGTACTTC CASSFSRGTSGTKYEQYF
TRBJ2-2 TRBV10-3 TRBD1 NA TGTGCCATCAGTTCCGGGACAGAGTTCACCGGGGAGCTGTTTTTT CAISSGTEFTGELFF
TRBJ2-7 TRBV2 TRBD2 few TGTGCCAAGGGCCAGAGAAGACTAGCGGATGAGCAGTACTTC CAKGQRRLADEQYF
TRBJ1-1 TRBV7-9 TRBD1 NA TGTGCCAGCAGCTTAGCGCCCGGACAGGGAGGGAACACTGAAGCTTTCTTT CASSLAPGQGGNTEAFF
TRBJ1-2 TRBV6-5 NA NA TGTGCCAGCAAGCAGGGAGGGAAAAACTATGGCTACACCTTC CASKQGGKNYGYTF